The text below deals with one T cell receptor (beta chain). In its sample, this clonotype was seen a few times. Its antigen is not yet known. No clone much larger than this one lies a single base away; base qualities are absent. The sample's treatment or condition label, in plain terms: live attenuated yellow fever vaccine strain. PBMCs were isolated from peripheral blood using a standard Ficoll-Paque protocol. Dynabeads CD4 and CD8 positive selection kits were used to isolate the CD4 and CD8 T-cell fractions. TriZol was used to extract RNA from bulk PBMCs, from CD4 and CD8 fractions, and from dextramer-positive and dextramer-negative fractions. Sequencer: Illumina NovaSeq 6000. TCR cDNA was synthesized by 5'RACE template switching, through which a universal primer site and unique molecular identifiers were introduced. Priming of cDNA synthesis was performed from both the TCR alpha and TCR beta constant segments. Libraries were amplified in two PCR steps, with sample barcodes and sequencing adapters added in the second step. Sequencing of libraries was done on Illumina HiSeq 2500 (2x100 bp) or NovaSeq (2x150 bp). Per the authors' processing: MIGEC was used to demultiplex reads and collapse the reads into UMI consensus sequences, and MiXCR was used for V(D)J alignment. Vaccine-responding clonotypes were defined with edgeR using replicate PBMC samples, requiring FDR below 0.01 and a log2 fold change above 5 up to day 15. CD4 or CD8 identity was assigned to each bulk clonotype according to whether the clonotype was present at higher abundance in the sequenced CD4 repertoire or the sequenced CD8 repertoire. The raw public reads went through TCRdb reprocessing: fastp at Q25, MiXCR clone calling, in-frame beta chains kept. CDR3 protein sequences are deduplicated, and each keeps its most common genes and DNA. In this record, the V and J calls reflect TCRdb's handling and not the investigators' own analysis. This sample gives about 260,000 distinct CDR3 sequences in total; around 4.9% of them show up just once. Around 3.5% of the sample is in the top ten clones.

V loses 6 bases, J loses 4 bases, and the germline ends lie 15 bases apart. CDR3 length: 14 amino acids, cysteine to phenylalanine. Of all the DNA, just the CDR3 is kept, 42 bases in frame from base 1. CDR1 is given as ENHRY and CDR2 as SYGVKD, both from the germline V gene. The source of the sample is a study of T cells after yellow fever vaccination (dated by TCRdb to the late 2010s). A note on the overall study: The SMART-Seq v4 Ultra Low Input RNA kit was used to prepare libraries from fractions with low cell numbers. To follow T-cell clones before and after both primary and booster YFV17D yellow fever vaccination, bulk TCR alpha and beta repertoires underwent longitudinal sequencing. Blood samples were taken at several timepoints before and after primary and secondary immunization, and bulk PBMC replicates and cell subsets were isolated. Two healthy male donors, one aged 18 to 30 and one aged 30 to 40 years, made up the cohort. The full study reports these points: Only a couple of donors were included in the study, so the extent to which the findings can be generalized is limited. A small share of clonotypes was detected in both CD4 and CD8 compartments, with the overlap likely arising from convergent recombination. Computational filtering was needed because FACS-sorted repertoires could contain abundant contaminating clonotypes from the bulk population. The secondary T-cell response was weaker than the primary response but faster, peaking on day 5 instead of day 15. After the booster, most of the clones that had expanded following primary vaccination were detected again (almost 98% of CD4 and roughly nine tenths of CD8), which suggests that memory was broadly maintained.

The receptor was isolated from a man aged 18 to 30 who received the YFV17D yellow fever vaccine. The rearrangement combines TRBV10-3 with TRBJ1-2, and TRBD1 may be the D gene, going by 6 matching bases. The material was CD4+ T cells sorted from PBMCs, obtained on the day of the yellow fever booster vaccination. DNA sequence: TGTGCCATCAGGGGCAAAGACAGGAGCTATGGCTACACCTTC. It is translated as CAIRGKDRSYGYTF.